A selection of T cell receptor beta chains follows, all from one sample in a study of T cell responses to AZD1222 COVID-19 vaccine. Method: immunoSEQ multiplex PCR; TCRdb's copy keeps in-frame clones and lacks some. The sample lists approximately 60,000 clones; 75% to 90% were seen once. Sequencing was performed on peripheral blood, taken 28 days after the second AZD1222 dose. The receptors shown here come from an adult who received the AZD1222 COVID-19 vaccine. The CDR3 runs from the conserved cysteine through the conserved F or W. The D gene is left open where the match is weak. The size field is filled for only some rows; it gives once, few, many or a size class.

D: -; J: TRBJ1-2; V: TRBV27; length: 15; size: -; DNA: TGTGCCAGCAGTCCAGGATCGCTGGGAAACTATGGCTACACCTTC; CDR3: CASSPGSLGNYGYTF
D: TRBD1; J: TRBJ1-5; V: TRBV2; length: 14; size: -; DNA: TGTGCCAGCACGGGACAGGGTAGCAATCAGCCCCAGCATTTT; CDR3: CASTGQGSNQPQHF
D: TRBD1; J: TRBJ1-2; V: TRBV5-1; length: 15; size: -; DNA: TGCGCCAGCAGCCTAGGACAGGGTGGGTCGGCTGGCTACACCTTC; CDR3: CASSLGQGGSAGYTF
D: -; J: TRBJ2-7; V: TRBV5-1; length: 13; size: -; DNA: TGCGCCAGCAGCTTGGCGGGGGTGCACGAGCAGTACTTC; CDR3: CASSLAGVHEQYF
D: -; J: TRBJ1-1; V: TRBV29-1; length: 16; size: -; DNA: TGCAGCGTTGAAGATCTTCCAGGGTGGAGTAACACTGAAGCTTTCTTT; CDR3: CSVEDLPGWSNTEAFF
D: -; J: TRBJ1-4; V: TRBV11-2; length: 15; size: -; DNA: TGTGCCAGCAGCTTAGAGTATTCAGGAGTGGAAAAACTGTTTTTT; CDR3: CASSLEYSGVEKLFF
D: -; J: TRBJ1-2; V: TRBV28; length: 13; size: -; DNA: TGTGCCAGCAGTTGGTCCAGGGGAACGGGCTACACCTTC; CDR3: CASSWSRGTGYTF
D: -; J: TRBJ1-2; V: TRBV7-9; length: 13; size: -; DNA: TGTGCCACCGATGGGCAGGGGAACTATGGCTACACCTTC; CDR3: CATDGQGNYGYTF
D: -; J: TRBJ2-1; V: TRBV11-2; length: 15; size: -; DNA: TGTGCCAGCAGCTCAGGACCCGTTTGGGGCAATGAGCAGTTCTTC; CDR3: CASSSGPVWGNEQFF
D: TRBD1; J: TRBJ1-2; V: TRBV5-6; length: 15; size: -; DNA: TGTGCCAGCACCCCCTGGGACAGGCCAAACTATGGCTACACCTTC; CDR3: CASTPWDRPNYGYTF
D: -; J: TRBJ2-7; V: TRBV27; length: 13; size: -; DNA: TGTGCCAGCAGTTTACGGGGCTCCTACGAGCAGTACTTC; CDR3: CASSLRGSYEQYF
D: -; J: TRBJ2-7; V: TRBV4-2; length: 14; size: -; DNA: TGTGCCAGCAGCCAAGATGGGAACTACTACGAGCAGTACTTC; CDR3: CASSQDGNYYEQYF
D: -; J: TRBJ2-5; V: TRBV5-1; length: 12; size: -; DNA: TGCGCCAGCAGTCGAGCGGAAGAGACCCAGTACTTC; CDR3: CASSRAEETQYF
D: -; J: TRBJ2-3; V: TRBV2; length: 13; size: -; DNA: TGTGCCAGTGGGAGACGGAGCACAGATACGCAGTATTTT; CDR3: CASGRRSTDTQYF
D: -; J: TRBJ2-7; V: TRBV7-9; length: 14; size: few; DNA: TGTGCCAGCAGCGCCGACAGACCTGTCTACGAGCAGTACTTC; CDR3: CASSADRPVYEQYF
D: TRBD1; J: TRBJ1-4; V: TRBV5-6; length: 15; size: -; DNA: TGTGCCAGCAGACAAACAGGGGCAACTAATGAAAAACTGTTTTTT; CDR3: CASRQTGATNEKLFF
D: -; J: TRBJ1-5; V: TRBV24-1; length: 14; size: -; DNA: TGTGCCACCAGTGATTATGGGATAAATCAGCCCCAGCATTTT; CDR3: CATSDYGINQPQHF
D: TRBD2; J: TRBJ2-5; V: TRBV7-8; length: 14; size: -; DNA: TGTGCCAGCAGCTTAGGGACTAGTAGGGAGACCCAGTACTTC; CDR3: CASSLGTSRETQYF
D: TRBD1; J: TRBJ1-2; V: TRBV10-3; length: 12; size: few; DNA: TGTGCCATCAGTGGACAGGGTGAAATTCCCACCTTC; CDR3: CAISGQGEIPTF
D: -; J: TRBJ1-2; V: TRBV3-1/TRBV3-2; length: 14; size: once; DNA: TGTGCCAGCAGCCAAGTAGGGGGGCAAGGCGGCTACACCTTC; CDR3: CASSQVGGQGGYTF
D: TRBD1; J: TRBJ1-3; V: TRBV18; length: 18; size: -; DNA: TGTGCCAGCTCACCCATAGGACAGGGACTCTATTCTGGAAACACCATATATTTT; CDR3: CASSPIGQGLYSGNTIYF
D: TRBD2; J: TRBJ2-7; V: TRBV5-4; length: 15; size: -; DNA: TGTGCCAGCAGCTGGGGGGCGGGAGGCCTAGGTGAGCAGTACTTC; CDR3: CASSWGAGGLGEQYF
D: -; J: TRBJ1-2; V: TRBV14; length: 12; size: -; DNA: TGTGCCAGCAGCGTCGACAGGAATGGCTACACCTTC; CDR3: CASSVDRNGYTF
D: -; J: TRBJ1-2; V: TRBV10-3; length: 15; size: -; DNA: TGTGCCATCAGTGACTCCAATAGGGAGGCGAGTGGCTACACCTTC; CDR3: CAISDSNREASGYTF
D: TRBD1; J: TRBJ2-5; V: TRBV5-6; length: 14; size: -; DNA: TGTGCCAGCAGGCCTACAGGGGGTGGAGAGACCCAGTACTTC; CDR3: CASRPTGGGETQYF
D: -; J: TRBJ1-1; V: TRBV6-5; length: 12; size: -; DNA: TGTGCCAGCAGGGGACAGAACACTGAAGCTTTCTTT; CDR3: CASRGQNTEAFF
D: TRBD1; J: TRBJ1-5; V: TRBV6-2/TRBV6-3; length: 18; size: -; DNA: TGTGCCAGCAGTTACTCGGGAATGCCGCAGGGGGCGGTTCAGCCCCAGCATTTT; CDR3: CASSYSGMPQGAVQPQHF
D: TRBD1; J: TRBJ2-2; V: TRBV4-1; length: 17; size: -; DNA: TGCGCCAGCAGCCAAGATTCCCGGGACAGGGCCACCGGGGAGCTGTTTTTT; CDR3: CASSQDSRDRATGELFF
D: -; J: TRBJ2-7; V: TRBV18; length: 13; size: -; DNA: TGTGCCAGCTCACCGGCAGCTGCCTACGAGCAGTACTTC; CDR3: CASSPAAAYEQYF
D: -; J: TRBJ2-7; V: TRBV2; length: 13; size: -; DNA: TGTGCCAGCACCGGGACGGGTTCCTACGAGCAGTACTTC; CDR3: CASTGTGSYEQYF
D: -; J: TRBJ1-4; V: TRBV30; length: 13; size: -; DNA: TGTGCCTGGAGTAAGGGGACGGGAGAAAAACTGTTTTTT; CDR3: CAWSKGTGEKLFF
D: TRBD1; J: TRBJ2-7; V: TRBV9; length: 15; size: few; DNA: TGTGCCAGCAGCCCAAGGGTGACAGGGAACTACGAGCAGTACTTC; CDR3: CASSPRVTGNYEQYF
D: -; J: TRBJ1-2; V: TRBV28; length: 13; size: -; DNA: TGTGCCAGCACCCTAGGGTCTAACTATGGCTACACCTTC; CDR3: CASTLGSNYGYTF
D: TRBD2; J: TRBJ2-1; V: TRBV2; length: 16; size: -; DNA: TGTGCCAGCAGTGCGCAGTTAGCGGGAGTTGGCAATGAGCAGTTCTTC; CDR3: CASSAQLAGVGNEQFF
D: TRBD2; J: TRBJ2-3; V: TRBV5-1; length: 15; size: -; DNA: TGCGCCAGCAGCTTGGGGCTAGCGGGAGGAGATACGCAGTATTTT; CDR3: CASSLGLAGGDTQYF
D: -; J: TRBJ2-3; V: TRBV7-9; length: 17; size: -; DNA: TGTGCCAGCAGCGGCCCCAAGAGGACGGTTCCCACAGATACGCAGTATTTT; CDR3: CASSGPKRTVPTDTQYF
D: TRBD2; J: TRBJ2-1; V: TRBV28; length: 15; size: -; DNA: TGTGCCAGCAGTTTCCTAGCGGAGGCGTCCAATGAGCAGTTCTTC; CDR3: CASSFLAEASNEQFF
D: TRBD1; J: TRBJ1-5; V: TRBV30; length: 13; size: -; DNA: TGTGCCTGGGGCCCCCAGGGGGCTCAGCCCCAGCATTTT; CDR3: CAWGPQGAQPQHF
D: -; J: TRBJ1-1; V: TRBV10-3; length: 16; size: few; DNA: TGTGCCATCAGTGAGTCCACCCTGACAGGCTGGACTGAAGCTTTCTTT; CDR3: CAISESTLTGWTEAFF
D: -; J: TRBJ1-6; V: TRBV5-1; length: 15; size: -; DNA: TGCGCCAGCAGCTTATGGGGGGCTGATGATTCACCCCTCCACTTT; CDR3: CASSLWGADDSPLHF
D: TRBD2; J: TRBJ2-3; V: TRBV28; length: 14; size: -; DNA: TGTGCCATTTCGGAACCGGGAGGAGGAGATACGCAGTATTTT; CDR3: CAISEPGGGDTQYF
D: -; J: TRBJ2-5; V: TRBV5-6; length: 11; size: -; DNA: TGTGCCAGCAGCTGGAGAGAGACCCAGTACTTC; CDR3: CASSWRETQYF
D: -; J: TRBJ1-4; V: TRBV6-5; length: 15; size: -; DNA: TGTGCCAGCAGTTACTCCATACAGGGTAATGAAAAACTGTTTTTT; CDR3: CASSYSIQGNEKLFF